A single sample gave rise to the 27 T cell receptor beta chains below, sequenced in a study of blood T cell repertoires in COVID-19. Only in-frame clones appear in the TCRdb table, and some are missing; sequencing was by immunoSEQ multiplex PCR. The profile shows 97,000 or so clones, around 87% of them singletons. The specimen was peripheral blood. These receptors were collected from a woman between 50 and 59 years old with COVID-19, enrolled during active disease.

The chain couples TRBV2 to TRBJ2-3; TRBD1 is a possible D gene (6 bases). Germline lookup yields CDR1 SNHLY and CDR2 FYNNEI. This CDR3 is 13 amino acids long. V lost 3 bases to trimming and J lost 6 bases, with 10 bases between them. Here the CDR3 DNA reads TGTGCCAGCAGTGATACAGGGTGGGATACGCAGTATTTT. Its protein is CASSDTGWDTQYF. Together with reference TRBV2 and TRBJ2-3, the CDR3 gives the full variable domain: EPEVTQTPSHQVTQMGQEVILRCVPISNHLYFYWYRQILGQKVEFLVSFYNNEISEKSEIFDDQFSVERPDGSNFTLKIRSTKLEDSAMYFCASSDTGWDTQYFGPGTRLTVL.

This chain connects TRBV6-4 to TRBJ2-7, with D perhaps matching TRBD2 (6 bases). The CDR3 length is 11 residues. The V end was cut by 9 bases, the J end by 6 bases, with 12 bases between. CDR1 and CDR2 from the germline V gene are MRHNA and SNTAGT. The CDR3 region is CARNRGCEQYF. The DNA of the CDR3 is TGTGCCAGAAACCGGGGGTGCGAGCAGTACTTC.

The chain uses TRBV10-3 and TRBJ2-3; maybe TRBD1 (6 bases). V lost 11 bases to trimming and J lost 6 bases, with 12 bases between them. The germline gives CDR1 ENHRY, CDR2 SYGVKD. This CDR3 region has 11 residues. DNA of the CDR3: TGTGCCTCTCAGGGGTTGGATACGCAGTATTTT. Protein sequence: CASQGLDTQYF.

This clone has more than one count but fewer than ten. CDR3 protein: CASSVQGDQPQHF. CDR3 DNA sequence: TGTGCCAGTAGTGTACAGGGTGATCAGCCCCAGCATTTT. The chain uses TRBV19 and TRBJ1-5, with a weak D call TRBD1 (6 bases). In germline, CDR1 is LNHDA, CDR2 SQIVND (reference sequence). The length of the CDR3 is 13 residues. The V end lost 5 bases, the J end lost 5 bases, and 10 bases lay between the germline ends.

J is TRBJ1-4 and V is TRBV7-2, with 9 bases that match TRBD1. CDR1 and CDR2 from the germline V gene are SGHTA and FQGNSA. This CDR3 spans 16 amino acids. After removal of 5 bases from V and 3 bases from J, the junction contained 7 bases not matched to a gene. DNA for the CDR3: TGTGCCAGCAGCCCTACAGGGGGCATATCTAATGAAAAACTGTTTTTT. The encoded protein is CASSPTGGISNEKLFF.

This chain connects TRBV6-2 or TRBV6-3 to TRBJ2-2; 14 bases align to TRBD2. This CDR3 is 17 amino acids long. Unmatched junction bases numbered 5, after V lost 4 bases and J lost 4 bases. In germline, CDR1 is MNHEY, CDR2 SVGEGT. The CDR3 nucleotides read TGTGCCAGCAGTTTGACTAGCGGGGGGGCCATCACCGGGGAGCTGTTTTTT. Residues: CASSLTSGGAITGELFF.

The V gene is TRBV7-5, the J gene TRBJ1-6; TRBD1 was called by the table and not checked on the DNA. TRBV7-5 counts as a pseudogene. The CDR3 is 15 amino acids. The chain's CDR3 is CARSGAGGPESPLHF. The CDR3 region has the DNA TGTGCCAGAAGCGGGGCAGGGGGCCCGGAGTCACCCCTCCACTTT.

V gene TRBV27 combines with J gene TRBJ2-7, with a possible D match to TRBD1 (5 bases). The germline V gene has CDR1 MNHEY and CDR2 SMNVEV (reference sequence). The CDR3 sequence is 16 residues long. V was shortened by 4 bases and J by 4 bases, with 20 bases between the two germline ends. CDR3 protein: CASSSLLQGSGYEQYF. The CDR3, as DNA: TGTGCCAGCAGTTCCCTCCTCCAGGGAAGTGGATACGAGCAGTACTTC.

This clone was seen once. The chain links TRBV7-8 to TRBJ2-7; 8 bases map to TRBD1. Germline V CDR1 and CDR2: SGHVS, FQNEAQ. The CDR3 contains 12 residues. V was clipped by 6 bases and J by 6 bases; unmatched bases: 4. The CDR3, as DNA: TGTGCCAGCAGACGTACAGGGGGCGAGCAGTACTTC. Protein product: CASRRTGGEQYF.

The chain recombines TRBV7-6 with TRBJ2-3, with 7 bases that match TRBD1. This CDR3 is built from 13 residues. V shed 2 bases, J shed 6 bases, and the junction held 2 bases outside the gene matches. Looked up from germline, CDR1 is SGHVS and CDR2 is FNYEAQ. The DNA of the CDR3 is TGTGCCAGCAGCTTAACAGGGGTGGATACGCAGTATTTT. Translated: CASSLTGVDTQYF.

DNA of the CDR3: TGTGCCAGCAGCTTAACACAGGGGGCAGATACGCAGTATTTT. Protein sequence: CASSLTQGADTQYF. The rearrangement joins TRBV11-3 to TRBJ2-3, with TRBD1 matching over 8 bases. The germline CDR1 and CDR2 sequences are SGHNT and YENEEA. V shed 2 bases and J 4 bases; nucleotides not matched to a gene: 2. The CDR3 has 14 amino acids.

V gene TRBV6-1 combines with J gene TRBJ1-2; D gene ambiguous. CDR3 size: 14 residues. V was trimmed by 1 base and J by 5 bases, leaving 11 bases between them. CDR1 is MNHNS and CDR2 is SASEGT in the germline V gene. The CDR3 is CASSEVTRGYGYTF. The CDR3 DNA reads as TGTGCCAGCAGTGAAGTTACTCGAGGGTATGGCTACACCTTC.

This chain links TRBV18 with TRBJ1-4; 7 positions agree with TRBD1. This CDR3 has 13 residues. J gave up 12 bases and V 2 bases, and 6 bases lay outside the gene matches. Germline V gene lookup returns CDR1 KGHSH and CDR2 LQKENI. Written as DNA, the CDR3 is TGTGCCAGCTCACCAGGGGCCCAGGGGGAACTGTTTTTT. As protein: CASSPGAQGELFF.

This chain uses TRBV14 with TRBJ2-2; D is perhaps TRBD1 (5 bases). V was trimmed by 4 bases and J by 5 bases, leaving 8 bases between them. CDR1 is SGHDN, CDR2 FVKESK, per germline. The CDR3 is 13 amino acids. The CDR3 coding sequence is TGTGCCAGCAGCCCCCGACAGACCGGGGAGCTGTTTTTT. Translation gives CASSPRQTGELFF.

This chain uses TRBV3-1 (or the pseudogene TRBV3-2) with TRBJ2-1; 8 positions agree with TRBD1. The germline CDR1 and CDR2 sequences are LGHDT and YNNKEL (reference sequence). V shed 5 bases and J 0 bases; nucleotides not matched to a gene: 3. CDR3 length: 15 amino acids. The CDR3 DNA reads TGTGCCAGCAGCTCCGGGACAGGCTCCTACAATGAGCAGTTCTTC. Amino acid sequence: CASSSGTGSYNEQFF.

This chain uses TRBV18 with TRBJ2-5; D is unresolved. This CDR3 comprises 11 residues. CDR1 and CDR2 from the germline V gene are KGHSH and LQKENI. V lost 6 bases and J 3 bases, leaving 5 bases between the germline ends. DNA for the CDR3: TGTGCCAGCTCCCCTGAAGAGACCCAGTACTTC. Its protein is CASSPEETQYF.

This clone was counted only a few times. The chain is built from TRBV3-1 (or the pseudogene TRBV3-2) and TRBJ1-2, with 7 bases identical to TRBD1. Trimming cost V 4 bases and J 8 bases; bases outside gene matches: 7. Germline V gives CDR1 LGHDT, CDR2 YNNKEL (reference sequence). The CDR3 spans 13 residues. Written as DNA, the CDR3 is TGTGCCAGCAGCCCCGACAGGGCTCGGGGCTACACCTTC. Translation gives CASSPDRARGYTF.

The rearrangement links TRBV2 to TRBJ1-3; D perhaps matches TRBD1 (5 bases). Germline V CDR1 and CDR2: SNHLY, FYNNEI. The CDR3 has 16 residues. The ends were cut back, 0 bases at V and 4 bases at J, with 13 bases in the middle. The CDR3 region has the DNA TGTGCCAGCAGTGAAGCGTCGGGGGTTGGAGGAAACACCATATATTTT. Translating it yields CASSEASGVGGNTIYF.

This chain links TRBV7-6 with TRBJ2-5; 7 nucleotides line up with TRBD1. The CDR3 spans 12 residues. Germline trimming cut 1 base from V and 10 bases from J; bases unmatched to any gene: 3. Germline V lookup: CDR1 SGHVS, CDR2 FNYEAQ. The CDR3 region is CASSLGGGDQYF. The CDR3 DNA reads TGTGCCAGCAGCTTAGGAGGGGGCGACCAGTACTTC.

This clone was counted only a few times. The CDR3 here is CASSQGQTNTEAFF. In DNA, the CDR3 is TGCGCCAGCAGCCAGGGACAGACGAACACTGAAGCTTTCTTT. The chain has TRBV5-1 and TRBJ1-1, with TRBD1 identical over 7 bases. V trimming: 4 bases; J trimming: 1 base; junction bases outside the gene matches: 4. CDR1 SGHRS and CDR2 YFSETQ come from the germline V gene. The CDR3 runs 14 residues.

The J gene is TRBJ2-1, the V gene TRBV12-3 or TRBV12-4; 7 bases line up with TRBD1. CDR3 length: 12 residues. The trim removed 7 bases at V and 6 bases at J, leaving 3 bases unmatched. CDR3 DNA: TGTGCCAGCATCGGGACAGCCAATGAGCAGTTCTTC. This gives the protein CASIGTANEQFF.

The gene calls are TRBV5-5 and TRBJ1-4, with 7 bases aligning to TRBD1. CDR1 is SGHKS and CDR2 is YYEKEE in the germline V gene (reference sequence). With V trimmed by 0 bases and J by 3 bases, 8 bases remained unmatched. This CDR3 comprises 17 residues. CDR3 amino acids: CASSLAEGAGANEKLFF. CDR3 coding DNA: TGTGCCAGCAGCTTGGCCGAGGGGGCCGGAGCTAATGAAAAACTGTTTTTT.

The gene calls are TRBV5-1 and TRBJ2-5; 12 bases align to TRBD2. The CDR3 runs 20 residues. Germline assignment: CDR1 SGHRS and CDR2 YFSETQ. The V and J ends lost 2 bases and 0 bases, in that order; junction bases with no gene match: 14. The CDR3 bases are TGCGCCAGCAGCTTTAATTTATATCTTGGACTAGCGGGGTACCAAGAGACCCAGTACTTC. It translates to CASSFNLYLGLAGYQETQYF.

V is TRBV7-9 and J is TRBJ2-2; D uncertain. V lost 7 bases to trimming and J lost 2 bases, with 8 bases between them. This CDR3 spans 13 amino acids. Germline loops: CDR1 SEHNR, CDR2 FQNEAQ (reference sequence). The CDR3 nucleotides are TGTGCCAGCAACAAACAAAACACCGGGGAGCTGTTTTTT. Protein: CASNKQNTGELFF.

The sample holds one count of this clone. The CDR3 bases are TGTGCCACCTGCCCAGGAACCCCCTATAATTCACCCCTCCACTTT. Protein sequence: CATCPGTPYNSPLHF. The chain combines TRBV28 with TRBJ1-6; D unresolved. V lost 10 bases and J 2 bases, leaving 15 bases between the germline ends. Germline V gene lookup returns CDR1 MDHEN and CDR2 SYDVKM. The CDR3 contains 15 residues.

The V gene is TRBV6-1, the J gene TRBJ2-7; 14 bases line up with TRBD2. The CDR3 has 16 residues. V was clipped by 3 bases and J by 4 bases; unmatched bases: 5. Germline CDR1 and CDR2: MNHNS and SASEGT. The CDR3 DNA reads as TGTGCCAGCAGTGAGACTAGCGGGGGGGCGTTATACGAGCAGTACTTC. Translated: CASSETSGGALYEQYF.

CDR3 DNA: TGTGCCTGGGGACCCTTAACGGGGAACACTGAAGCTTTCTTT. Its protein product is CAWGPLTGNTEAFF. The chain uses TRBV30 and TRBJ1-1, with D hard to call. The ends were cut back, 5 bases at V and 1 base at J, with 14 bases in the middle. Germline V gene data show CDR1 as GTSNPN and CDR2 as SVGIG (reference sequence). The CDR3 contains 14 residues.